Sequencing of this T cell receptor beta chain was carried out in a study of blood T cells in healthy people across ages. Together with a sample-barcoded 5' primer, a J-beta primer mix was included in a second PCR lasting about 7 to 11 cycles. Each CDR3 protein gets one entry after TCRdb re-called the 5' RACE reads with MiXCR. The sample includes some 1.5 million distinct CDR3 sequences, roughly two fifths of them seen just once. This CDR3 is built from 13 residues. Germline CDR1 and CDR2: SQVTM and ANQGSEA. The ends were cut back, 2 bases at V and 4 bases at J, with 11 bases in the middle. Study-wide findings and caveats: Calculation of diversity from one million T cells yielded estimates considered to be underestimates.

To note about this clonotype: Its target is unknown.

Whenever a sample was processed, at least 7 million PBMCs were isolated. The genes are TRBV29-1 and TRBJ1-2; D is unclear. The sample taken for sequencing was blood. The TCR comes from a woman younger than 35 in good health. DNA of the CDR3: TGCAGCGTTGAAAGGTCTGCCACCTATGGCTACACCTTC. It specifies CSVERSATYGYTF.